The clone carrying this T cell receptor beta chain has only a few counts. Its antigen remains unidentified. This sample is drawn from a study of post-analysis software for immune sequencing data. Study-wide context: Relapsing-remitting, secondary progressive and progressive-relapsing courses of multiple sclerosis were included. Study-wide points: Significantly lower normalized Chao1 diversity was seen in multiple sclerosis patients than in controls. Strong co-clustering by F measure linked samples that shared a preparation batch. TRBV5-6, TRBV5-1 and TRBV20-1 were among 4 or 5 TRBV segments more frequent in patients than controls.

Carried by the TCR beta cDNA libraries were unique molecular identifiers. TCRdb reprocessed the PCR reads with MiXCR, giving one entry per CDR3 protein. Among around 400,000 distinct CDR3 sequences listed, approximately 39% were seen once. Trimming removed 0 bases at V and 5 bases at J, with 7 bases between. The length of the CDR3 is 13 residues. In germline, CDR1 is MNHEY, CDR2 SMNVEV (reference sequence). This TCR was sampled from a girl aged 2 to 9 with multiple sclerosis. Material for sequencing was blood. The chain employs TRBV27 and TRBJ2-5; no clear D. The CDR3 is CASSLSWRETQYF. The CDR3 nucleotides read TGTGCCAGCAGTTTATCGTGGCGCGAGACCCAGTACTTC.